The clone carrying this T cell receptor (beta chain) has more than one count but fewer than ten. The V segment lost 5 bases and the J segment 10 bases; nucleotides outside the gene matches: 5. This CDR3 comprises 14 residues. The entry originates in a study of T-cell reconstitution after alpha-beta-depleted transplantation in children. The TCRbeta library incorporated unique molecular identifiers. TCRdb processed the PCR reads anew with MiXCR; each CDR3 protein has one entry. Among a few hundred thousand distinct CDR3 sequences listed, 9.5% to 13% were seen once. The sequence derives from a human donor who donated a stem cell graft to a child with acute myeloid leukemia. Specimen: PBMCs from the stem cell graft donor, collected from the stem cell graft. This chain uses TRBV12-3 or TRBV12-4 with TRBJ1-6; 10 positions match TRBD1. The CDR3 region is CASSTGTGVSPLHF. The CDR3 DNA follows: TGTGCCAGCAGTACCGGGACAGGGGTGTCACCCCTCCACTTT.